This TCR beta chain was recovered during a study of cytomegalovirus exposure and HLA in healthy donors. The trim removed 3 bases at V and 4 bases at J, leaving 9 bases unmatched. The germline CDR1 and CDR2 sequences are SGHAT and FQNNGV. This CDR3 spans 16 amino acids. Study conclusions and caveats: Rarity marked most TCR sequences, yet some public TCRs occurred in many donors.

This clone was seen only once. The antigen remains unidentified. Sequencing was performed with immunoSEQ multiplex PCR; in TCRdb, only in-frame clones are kept and a portion is missing. Of over 200,000 clones detected, approximately 87% appear once; the ten largest clones hold roughly 5.5%. This chain connects TRBV11-2 to TRBJ2-1; 7 bases align to TRBD2. The clonotype comes from a young woman in good health and CMV-seronegative. Sequencing was carried out using PBMCs. CDR3 protein: CASSFFGAGDYNEQFF. Here the CDR3 DNA reads TGTGCCAGCAGCTTCTTCGGCGCGGGAGATTACAATGAGCAGTTCTTC.